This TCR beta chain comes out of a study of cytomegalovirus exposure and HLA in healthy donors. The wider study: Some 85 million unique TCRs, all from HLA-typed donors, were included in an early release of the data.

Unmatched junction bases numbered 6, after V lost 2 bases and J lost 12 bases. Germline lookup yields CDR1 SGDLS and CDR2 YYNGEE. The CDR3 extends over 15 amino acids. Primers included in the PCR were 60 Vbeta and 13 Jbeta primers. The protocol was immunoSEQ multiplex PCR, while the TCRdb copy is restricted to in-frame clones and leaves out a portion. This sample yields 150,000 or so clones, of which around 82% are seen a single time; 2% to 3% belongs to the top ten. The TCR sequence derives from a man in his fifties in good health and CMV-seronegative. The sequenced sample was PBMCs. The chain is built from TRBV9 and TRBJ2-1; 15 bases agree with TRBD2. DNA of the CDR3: TGTGCCAGCAGCGTCCAAGGACTAGCGGGAGGGATGCAGTTCTTC. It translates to CASSVQGLAGGMQFF.